The rows below give T cell receptor beta chains drawn from one sample of a study of CD8 T cells in Susac syndrome. TCRdb re-called the immunoSEQ multiplex PCR reads through MiXCR, storing one row per CDR3 protein. Here the sample spans approximately 130,000 distinct CDR3 sequences, around 95% being singletons. The specimen was CD4+ T cells from PBMCs. The receptors stem from a human donor in good health. The CDR3 runs from the conserved cysteine through the conserved F or W. The D gene is left open where the match is weak. Size tells how often a clone was seen (once, few, many) or the class of an expanded clone, and some rows leave it out.

v_call,d_call,j_call,clone_size,cdr3_aa,cdr3_nt
TRBV30,NA,TRBJ1-3,NA,CAWSVGSGNTIYF,TGTGCCTGGAGTGTAGGCTCTGGAAACACCATATATTTT
TRBV20-1,NA,TRBJ2-1,NA,CSARDSGLDEQFF,TGCAGTGCTAGAGATTCGGGGTTGGATGAGCAGTTCTTC
TRBV6-1,TRBD1,TRBJ1-2,NA,CASTGTGRLYGYTF,TGTGCCAGCACCGGGACAGGGAGACTCTATGGCTACACCTTC
TRBV6-6,NA,TRBJ2-1,once,CASSSFKGGNEQFF,TGTGCCAGCAGCTCCTTTAAGGGGGGGAATGAGCAGTTCTTC
TRBV6-6,NA,TRBJ1-5,NA,CASSYEGPFLNQPQHF,TGTGCCAGCAGTTATGAGGGGCCTTTCCTTAATCAGCCCCAGCATTTT
TRBV7-8,NA,TRBJ2-7,NA,CASSLGQVKAYEQYF,TGTGCCAGCAGCTTAGGGCAGGTTAAGGCCTACGAGCAGTACTTC
TRBV6-2/TRBV6-3,TRBD1,TRBJ2-2,NA,CASRRDRGLSGELFF,TGTGCCAGCAGGAGGGACAGGGGGCTCTCCGGGGAGCTGTTTTTT
TRBV19,TRBD1,TRBJ1-5,few,CASSRDRGNQPQHF,TGTGCCAGTAGTAGAGACAGGGGGAATCAGCCCCAGCATTTT
TRBV2,NA,TRBJ1-2,NA,CASNEGGGYGYTF,TGTGCCAGCAATGAAGGGGGTGGATATGGCTACACCTTC
TRBV7-2,TRBD1,TRBJ1-2,NA,CASSPRQGRTYGYTF,TGTGCCAGCAGCCCCAGACAGGGGCGGACCTATGGCTACACCTTC
TRBV7-9,TRBD1,TRBJ1-1,few,CASSFSGGNTEAFF,TGTGCCAGCAGTTTTTCAGGGGGGAACACTGAAGCTTTCTTT
TRBV12-3/TRBV12-4,TRBD1,TRBJ2-1,NA,CASSSTGKVVNEQFF,TGTGCCAGCAGTTCGACAGGGAAAGTTGTCAATGAGCAGTTCTTC
TRBV7-2,NA,TRBJ2-1,NA,CASSLTLLGNEQFF,TGTGCCAGCAGCTTAACGCTACTAGGGAATGAGCAGTTCTTC
TRBV4-2,TRBD2,TRBJ2-3,NA,CASKTSGGDTQYF,TGTGCCAGCAAGACTAGCGGGGGAGATACGCAGTATTTT
TRBV7-9,TRBD1,TRBJ1-6,NA,CASSRWDRGRNSPLHF,TGTGCCAGCAGCCGTTGGGACAGGGGTCGAAATTCACCCCTCCACTTT
TRBV19,NA,TRBJ1-3,NA,CASRQVAGNTIYF,TGTGCCAGTAGACAGGTGGCTGGAAACACCATATATTTT
TRBV27,TRBD1,TRBJ2-7,NA,CASSPGTGRTSSYEQYF,TGTGCCAGCAGCCCCGGGACAGGGAGAACGAGCTCCTACGAGCAGTACTTC
TRBV6-1,NA,TRBJ2-2,NA,CASTLVYRADTGELFF,TGTGCCAGCACTCTAGTTTACAGGGCGGACACCGGGGAGCTGTTTTTT
TRBV4-3,NA,TRBJ1-3,NA,CASSQTTGTGNTIYF,TGCGCCAGCAGCCAGACCACAGGGACTGGAAACACCATATATTTT
TRBV14,TRBD2,TRBJ2-2,once,CASSPKIAGANTGELFF,TGTGCCAGCAGCCCGAAGATAGCGGGAGCGAACACCGGGGAGCTGTTTTTT
TRBV6-5,NA,TRBJ2-7,NA,CASRPQFDPGMEQYF,TGTGCCAGCCGCCCGCAATTTGACCCTGGTATGGAGCAGTACTTC
TRBV27,TRBD1,TRBJ1-1,NA,CASRLGTGVNTEAFF,TGTGCCAGCAGACTAGGGACAGGAGTGAACACTGAAGCTTTCTTT
TRBV5-1,TRBD1,TRBJ1-4,NA,CASSPDRGATNEKLFF,TGCGCCAGCAGCCCGGACAGGGGGGCGACTAATGAAAAACTGTTTTTT
TRBV20-1,TRBD1,TRBJ2-7,NA,CSASPGQGGEQYF,TGCAGTGCTAGCCCCGGACAGGGCGGAGAGCAGTACTTC
TRBV5-1,NA,TRBJ2-3,NA,CASSLRFSQGRADTQYF,TGCGCCAGCAGCTTGCGGTTTAGTCAGGGGAGGGCCGATACGCAGTATTTT
TRBV24-1,NA,TRBJ2-1,NA,CATSDPDGRNEQFF,TGTGCCACCAGTGATCCCGATGGGCGCAATGAGCAGTTCTTC
TRBV30,TRBD2,TRBJ2-3,NA,CAWSTSGDTQYF,TGTGCCTGGAGTACTAGCGGGGATACGCAGTATTTT
TRBV30,NA,TRBJ2-7,NA,CAWSLTGYEQYF,TGTGCCTGGAGTCTGACAGGCTACGAGCAGTACTTC
TRBV5-1,NA,TRBJ2-7,NA,CASRRVSAYEQYF,TGCGCCAGCAGACGGGTCTCAGCCTACGAGCAGTACTTC
TRBV7-9,NA,TRBJ2-5,NA,CASSRGGETQYF,TGTGCCAGCAGTAGGGGGGGAGAGACCCAGTACTTC
TRBV6-5,NA,TRBJ2-2,NA,CASRPGWTGELFF,TGTGCCAGCAGGCCAGGTTGGACCGGGGAGCTGTTTTTT
TRBV28,NA,TRBJ2-7,NA,CASSLAIQTIYEQYF,TGTGCCAGCAGTTTAGCAATCCAGACAATATACGAGCAGTACTTC
TRBV30,NA,TRBJ2-3,NA,CAWRHVGLRAGLLTDTQYF,TGTGCCTGGAGACACGTTGGACTGAGGGCGGGACTCCTCACAGATACGCAGTATTTT
TRBV7-9,NA,TRBJ1-2,NA,CASSLVGGADGYTF,TGTGCCAGCAGCTTAGTCGGAGGAGCCGATGGCTACACCTTC
TRBV6-6,NA,TRBJ1-1,NA,CASSSAGGANTEAFF,TGTGCCAGCAGTTCTGCGGGAGGGGCGAACACTGAAGCTTTCTTT
TRBV5-1,TRBD2,TRBJ2-3,NA,CASTVAGSDTQYF,TGCGCCAGCACCGTAGCGGGATCAGATACGCAGTATTTT
TRBV3-1,NA,TRBJ2-7,NA,CASSQESGGAVILSEQYF,TGTGCCAGCAGCCAAGAGTCCGGTGGCGCTGTGATTCTCTCCGAGCAGTACTTC
TRBV29-1,NA,TRBJ1-1,once,CSVQTLRGTEAFF,TGCAGCGTCCAGACCCTCCGCGGCACTGAAGCTTTCTTT
TRBV28,NA,TRBJ1-6,NA,CASSFGGNGNSPLHF,TGTGCCAGCAGTTTTGGGGGGAATGGCAATTCACCCCTCCACTTT
TRBV3-1,NA,TRBJ2-2,NA,CASSQAHIAAGELFF,TGTGCCAGCAGCCAAGCCCATATAGCGGCCGGGGAGCTGTTTTTT
TRBV18,NA,TRBJ1-4,NA,CASSPGEVNREKLFF,TGTGCCAGCTCACCTGGGGAGGTGAACAGAGAAAAACTGTTTTTT
TRBV2,NA,TRBJ2-1,NA,CASRTKGGAEYYNEQFF,TGTGCCAGCAGGACTAAAGGAGGGGCAGAGTACTACAATGAGCAGTTCTTC
TRBV12-3/TRBV12-4,NA,TRBJ2-2,NA,CASSTLKGRGNTGELFF,TGTGCCAGCAGTACCCTTAAGGGGCGGGGGAACACCGGGGAGCTGTTTTTT
TRBV6-1,TRBD2,TRBJ2-1,once,CASSGRLAGGYNEQFF,TGTGCCAGCAGTGGCCGGCTAGCGGGAGGGTACAATGAGCAGTTCTTC
TRBV12-3/TRBV12-4,NA,TRBJ2-2,once,CASIGAARDTGELFF,TGTGCCAGCATTGGGGCCGCACGGGACACCGGGGAGCTGTTTTTT
TRBV7-3,TRBD1,TRBJ2-3,NA,CASSSSGQGTDTQYF,TGTGCCAGCAGCTCTTCGGGACAGGGCACAGATACGCAGTATTTT
TRBV25-1,NA,TRBJ1-1,NA,CASSDHDSVGNSAFF,TGTGCCAGCAGTGACCACGACTCGGTTGGGAATTCCGCTTTCTTT